A selection of T cell receptor beta chains follows, all from one sample in a study of T-cell reconstitution after alpha-beta-depleted transplantation in children. In TCRdb, the PCR reads were re-called with MiXCR into one record per CDR3 protein. The sample lists hundreds of thousands of distinct CDR3 sequences; about 10% were seen once. The material was PBMCs from the stem cell graft donor, obtained from the stem cell graft. The source is a human donor who donated a stem cell graft to a child with acute myeloid leukemia. CDR3s include the opening cysteine and the closing phenylalanine or tryptophan. D genes are given only for firm matches. The size of a clone is reported for some rows only, either as once, few or many, or as a class for expanded clones.

clone size,J gene,D gene,V gene,CDR3 DNA,CDR3 protein
NA,TRBJ1-2,NA,TRBV4-3,TGCGCCAGCAGCCAAGAACTGCCCGGGACAACCTTCGAGGGTGGTGGCTACACCTTC,CASSQELPGTTFEGGGYTF
many,TRBJ2-1,TRBD2,TRBV6-2/TRBV6-3,TGTGCCAGCAGTCCAACTCGCTCCCGTAGCGGGAGAGTTGGGGATGAGCAGTTCTTC,CASSPTRSRSGRVGDEQFF
NA,TRBJ2-3,NA,TRBV5-1,TGCGCCAGCAGCTTGGCCTTCGTCACAGATACGCAGTATTTT,CASSLAFVTDTQYF
few,TRBJ2-3,NA,TRBV11-2,TGTGCCTCGCAACAGGGCCCTGAGACGCAGTATTTT,CASQQGPETQYF
few,TRBJ2-3,TRBD1,TRBV5-6,TGTGCCAGCAGCCCCCGGGACAGGGTCATCACAGATACGCAGTATTTT,CASSPRDRVITDTQYF
NA,TRBJ2-7,NA,TRBV27,TGTGCCAGCAGTTTATCGCGGAGCACCTACGAGCAGTACTTC,CASSLSRSTYEQYF
many,TRBJ2-1,TRBD2,TRBV6-4,TGTGCCAGCAGTGATCGGTGGGCTAGCGGGAGGGTCGAGCAGTTCTTC,CASSDRWASGRVEQFF
NA,TRBJ2-2,TRBD2,TRBV7-8,TGTGCCAGCAGCTTAGTCGGCGGGAGGGCCCCCGGGGAGCTGTTTTTT,CASSLVGGRAPGELFF
NA,TRBJ1-1,NA,TRBV5-1,TGCGCCAGCAGCCCCGGCTCCGTGTCCCACCTCAAACCTGAAGCTTTCTTT,CASSPGSVSHLKPEAFF
many,TRBJ2-7,NA,TRBV12-3/TRBV12-4,TGTGCCAGCAGTTTGATAGACAGGCTGGGCGAGCAGTACTTC,CASSLIDRLGEQYF
NA,TRBJ2-5,NA,TRBV6-2/TRBV6-3,TGTGCCAGCAGTCCAGGGTCGAGGGACCAAGAGACCCAGTACTTC,CASSPGSRDQETQYF
many,TRBJ2-3,NA,TRBV24-1,TGTGCCACCAGTGGTGTAGATACGCAGTATTTT,CATSGVDTQYF
few,TRBJ2-7,TRBD1,TRBV28,TGTGCCAGCAGTTTCGGACAGGTTAAGTACGAGCAGTACTTC,CASSFGQVKYEQYF
NA,TRBJ2-2,TRBD1,TRBV20-1,TGCAGTGCCGACCGGGACAGGGCCAGGGAGCTGTTTTTT,CSADRDRARELFF
few,TRBJ2-1,TRBD2,TRBV7-2,TGTGCCAGCAGTGCTAGCGGGACGAGCTCCTACAATGAGCAGTTCTTC,CASSASGTSSYNEQFF
few,TRBJ1-1,NA,TRBV7-2,TGTGCCAGCAGCTTAGCCGCAGGGGTCATGAACACTGAAGCTTTCTTT,CASSLAAGVMNTEAFF
NA,TRBJ2-1,NA,TRBV24-1,TGTGCCACCAGTGATTTGCCACGGGAAAAAAATGAGCAGTTCTTC,CATSDLPREKNEQFF
many,TRBJ2-7,TRBD2,TRBV7-2,TGTGCCAGCAGCTTAGGCGGGACTAGCGGCTCCTACGAGCAGTACTTC,CASSLGGTSGSYEQYF
NA,TRBJ1-4,NA,TRBV30,TGTGCCTGGAGTGGACAGGAAACTAATGAAAAACTGTTTTTT,CAWSGQETNEKLFF
few,TRBJ2-7,NA,TRBV29-1,TGCGGAGGGGGGTCTTCAAATGGGGAGCAGTACTTC,CGGGSSNGEQYF
NA,TRBJ2-7,TRBD2,TRBV5-1,TGCGCCAGCAGCTTTACCGGACGACTAGCGGGAGGGGACGAGCAGTACTTC,CASSFTGRLAGGDEQYF
few,TRBJ2-7,NA,TRBV6-6,TGTGCCAGCAGTTACCCCCTGGACGAGCAGTACTTC,CASSYPLDEQYF
few,TRBJ1-1,TRBD1,TRBV11-2,TGTGCCAGCAGCTTAGGTCAGGGGGCGGGGGAGCGGCAGGCTTTCTTT,CASSLGQGAGERQAFF
many,TRBJ2-7,TRBD1,TRBV29-1,TGCAGCGCAGGACAGGTCGGCTCCTACGAGCAGTACTTC,CSAGQVGSYEQYF
few,TRBJ1-1,TRBD1,TRBV7-9,TGTGCCAGCAGCTTGGGACAGGCCATTGAAGCTTTCTTT,CASSLGQAIEAFF
NA,TRBJ1-1,TRBD1,TRBV6-1,TGTGCCAGCAGTGTAGGGACAGGGGTCAAACGTGAAGCTTTCTTT,CASSVGTGVKREAFF